A single sample gave rise to the 18 T cell receptor beta chains below, sequenced in a study of post-analysis software for immune sequencing data (dated by TCRdb to the mid-2010s). For these TCRs, the target antigens are not known. The library was obtained by PCR. Sequencing instrument: Illumina HiSeq 2500. To reduce PCR and sequencing biases, unique molecular identifiers were built into the TCR beta cDNA libraries. TCRdb took the public reads, trimmed them with fastp at Q25, ran MiXCR for clone calling and kept in-frame beta chains. Rows matching on CDR3 protein sequence are summarized as one entry with the most common DNA and genes. This sample has fewer than 600,000 distinct CDR3 sequences in its table, and roughly 45% of those were observed once. The ten largest clones capture 12% of the sample. The full study reports these points: Patients showed significantly higher frequencies than controls for 4 or 5 TRBV segments, among them TRBV5-6, TRBV5-1 and TRBV20-1.

The specimen sequenced was blood. The origin of the receptors is a girl aged 5-17 years with multiple sclerosis.

V and J are TRBV28 and TRBJ1-5, with unresolved D. V gave up 2 bases and J gave up 1 base, with 12 bases separating them. Germline loops: CDR1 MDHEN, CDR2 SYDVKM. The CDR3 runs to 16 residues. CDR3 in DNA: TGTGCCAGCAGTTTACCGGGCGGGCCCAGCAATCAGCCCCAGCATTTT. Translation gives CASSLPGGPSNQPQHF.

This clonotype has only a few counts. This chain joins TRBV20-1 and TRBJ2-7; TRBD1 matches at 10 bases. Germline CDR1 DFQATT, CDR2 SNEGSKA (reference sequence). Trimming removed 6 bases from V and 5 bases from J; junction bases left unmatched: 7. The CDR3 length is 13 residues. CDR3 in amino acids: CSAPGQGFNEQYF. CDR3 nucleotides: TGCAGTGCCCCGGGACAGGGGTTTAACGAGCAGTACTTC.

This clonotype was seen more than once but under ten times. The chain employs TRBV29-1 and TRBJ2-7; 9 bases align to TRBD1. The germline V gene encodes CDR1 SQVTM and CDR2 ANQGSEA. The CDR3 runs to 16 residues. The junction had 7 bases not matched to a gene; V was cut back by 1 base and J by 0 bases. This CDR3 is CSVEGGTGRSSYEQYF. The CDR3 DNA reads as TGCAGCGTTGAAGGTGGGACAGGGCGAAGCTCCTACGAGCAGTACTTC.

This clonotype was seen only a few times. This sequence joins TRBV7-9 and TRBJ2-2; possibly TRBD1 or TRBD2 for D (5 bases each). Trimming left V 5 bases short and J 1 base short, with 11 bases between. This CDR3 comprises 15 residues. Germline V gives CDR1 SEHNR, CDR2 FQNEAQ (reference sequence). The CDR3 nucleotides are TGTGCCAGCAGCCCGGGACGGGGGAACACCGGGGAGCTGTTTTTT. This encodes CASSPGRGNTGELFF.

The sample holds a few counts of this clonotype. J is TRBJ2-7 and V is TRBV5-1; D perhaps matches TRBD2 (5 bases). The CDR3 contains 14 residues. Germline loops: CDR1 SGHRS, CDR2 YFSETQ. V shed 0 bases and J shed 3 bases, with 10 bases lying between them. CDR3 sequence reads: CASSLDQRNYEQYF. CDR3 nucleotide sequence: TGCGCCAGCAGCTTGGATCAGCGGAACTACGAGCAGTACTTC.

The chain employs TRBV7-9 and TRBJ2-5, with 7 bases aligning to TRBD2. This CDR3 spans 15 amino acids. CDR1 is SEHNR and CDR2 is FQNEAQ in the germline V gene (reference sequence). The junction had 2 bases not matched to a gene; V was cut back by 0 bases and J by 1 base. The CDR3 region is CASSLAGGSQETQYF. The CDR3 bases are TGTGCCAGCAGCTTAGCGGGAGGGAGCCAAGAGACCCAGTACTTC.

V and J are TRBV12-3 or TRBV12-4 and TRBJ1-2; 7 nucleotides align to TRBD1. The CDR3 sequence is 15 residues long. Trimming removed 5 bases from V and 8 bases from J; junction bases left unmatched: 14. CDR3 nucleotide sequence: TGTGCCAGCAGTATTATGACAGGGTACTTACACGGCTACACCTTC. This gives the protein CASSIMTGYLHGYTF.

This clonotype has more than one count but fewer than ten. The rearrangement links TRBV6-6 to TRBJ2-3; the D is unclear. Germline CDR1 is MNHNY and CDR2 is SVGAGI (reference sequence). This CDR3 is built from 13 residues. Trimming removed 3 bases from V and 4 bases from J, with 8 bases in between. The DNA for the CDR3 is TGTGCCAGCAGTTATTCGGGCCCAGATACGCAGTATTTT. This gives the protein CASSYSGPDTQYF.

The table lists this clonotype with a count of one. This chain's CDR3 is CASSVWTGDYNSPLHF. The CDR3 nucleotides are TGTGCCAGCAGTGTATGGACAGGCGATTATAATTCACCCCTCCACTTT. V usage is TRBV25-1 and J usage is TRBJ1-6; TRBD1 aligns across 7 bases. Germline values: CDR1 MGHDK, CDR2 SYGVNS. This CDR3 has 16 amino acids. The trim removed 4 bases at V and 4 bases at J, leaving 7 bases unmatched. The full variable domain, in which reference TRBV25-1 and TRBJ1-6 provide the parts outside the CDR3, is EADIYQTPRYLVIGTGKKITLECSQTMGHDKMYWYQQDPGMELHLIHYSYGVNSTEKGDLSSESTVSRIRTEHFPLTLESARPSHTSQYLCASSVWTGDYNSPLHFGNGTRLTVT.

This clonotype has more than one count but fewer than ten. V gene TRBV5-1 combines with J gene TRBJ2-5; weak D call: TRBD1 (6 bases). V lost 4 bases and J lost 3, with 16 bases in between. This CDR3 contains 15 residues. Germline V gene lookup returns CDR1 SGHRS and CDR2 YFSETQ. CDR3 loop: CASSPGWAGEETQYF. The CDR3 DNA is TGCGCCAGCAGCCCAGGTTGGGCAGGGGAAGAGACCCAGTACTTC. Complete variable domain (other parts from reference TRBV5-1 and TRBJ2-5): KAGVTQTPRYLIKTRGQQVTLSCSPISGHRSVSWYQQTPGQGLQFLFEYFSETQRNKGNFPGRFSGRQFSNSRSEMNVSTLELGDSALYLCASSPGWAGEETQYFGPGTRLLVL.

This chain connects TRBV27 to TRBJ1-1; D is uncertain. Trimming left V 3 bases short and J 3 bases short, with 8 bases between. The CDR3 runs to 13 residues. From germline, CDR1 is MNHEY and CDR2 SMNVEV (reference sequence). CDR3 sequence (DNA): TGTGCCAGCAGTTTGGACGGGGACACTGAAGCTTTCTTT. Residues: CASSLDGDTEAFF.

This chain links TRBV3-1 with TRBJ1-2; D unclear. Germline CDR1 LGHDT, CDR2 YNNKEL (reference sequence). V lost 3 bases to trimming and J lost 2 bases, with 7 bases between them. CDR3 size: 13 residues. The CDR3: CASSQAENYGYTF. The CDR3 region has the DNA TGTGCCAGCAGCCAGGCTGAGAACTATGGCTACACCTTC.

This chain connects TRBV4-1 to TRBJ2-1, with 10 positions matching TRBD1. The CDR3 runs to 14 residues. Losses at the gene ends were 4 bases for V and 7 bases for J; bases not matched to a gene: 4. The germline gives CDR1 MGHRA, CDR2 YSYEKL. DNA of the CDR3: TGCGCCAGCAGCCCGGGACAGGGGAGGAATGAGCAGTTCTTC. This codes for CASSPGQGRNEQFF.

J is TRBJ2-3 and V is TRBV2; 8 bases map to TRBD2. Losses at the gene ends were 7 bases for V and 2 bases for J; bases not matched to a gene: 14. There are 17 residues in the CDR3. CDR1 is SNHLY and CDR2 is FYNNEI in the germline V gene. The CDR3 DNA is TGTGCCAGCACGGACCACCCGACTAGCGCCAACACAGATACGCAGTATTTT. It codes for CASTDHPTSANTDTQYF.

The genes are TRBV12-3 or TRBV12-4 and TRBJ2-1, with 8 positions matching TRBD1. V shed 6 bases, J shed 9 bases, and the junction held 13 bases outside the gene matches. The CDR3 totals 15 residues. CDR3 DNA sequence: TGTGCCAGCAGAGCCCAAATTACAGGGGGTGGTGAGCAGTTCTTC. This gives the protein CASRAQITGGGEQFF.

This clonotype has only a few counts. The V and J genes are TRBV14 and TRBJ1-2; TRBD1 aligns across 10 bases. This CDR3 has 15 amino acids. The germline V gene encodes CDR1 SGHDN and CDR2 FVKESK. V dropped 4 bases and J dropped 1; count of bases not matched to a gene: 3. The CDR3 sequence: CASSPRTGGNYGYTF. CDR3 DNA: TGTGCCAGCAGCCCCCGGACAGGGGGTAACTATGGCTACACCTTC.

The chain uses TRBV29-1 and TRBJ2-1; D unresolved. Germline lookup yields CDR1 SQVTM and CDR2 ANQGSEA. The CDR3 totals 16 residues. V lost 0 bases and J 9 bases, leaving 21 bases between the germline ends. The CDR3 here is CSVEDRWRRVRSEQFF. CDR3 coding DNA: TGCAGCGTTGAAGATCGGTGGAGACGGGTCAGGAGTGAGCAGTTCTTC.

This clonotype was seen more than once but under ten times. The chain employs TRBV5-1 and TRBJ2-7; TRBD1 matches at 9 bases. The J segment lost 5 bases and the V segment lost 4 bases, leaving 7 bases of the junction unmatched. The germline V gene has CDR1 SGHRS and CDR2 YFSETQ. The CDR3 covers 14 residues. The CDR3 is CASSTGDRANEQYF. Here the CDR3 DNA reads TGCGCCAGCAGCACCGGGGACAGGGCAAACGAGCAGTACTTC. Combining the CDR3 with reference TRBV5-1 and TRBJ2-7 gives the whole variable domain KAGVTQTPRYLIKTRGQQVTLSCSPISGHRSVSWYQQTPGQGLQFLFEYFSETQRNKGNFPGRFSGRQFSNSRSEMNVSTLELGDSALYLCASSTGDRANEQYFGPGTRLTVT.